This entry lists 31 T cell receptor beta chains sequenced from one sample in a study of blood T cell repertoires in COVID-19. Profiling relied on immunoSEQ multiplex PCR, and the TCRdb table lists in-frame clones only, not all of them. The sample lists roughly 250,000 clones, 75% to 90% occurring once. The material sequenced was PBMCs or T cells enriched from blood (not recorded which). These receptors were obtained from a young woman who had recovered from COVID-19.

This clone was observed a handful of times. The chain couples TRBV3-1 (or the pseudogene TRBV3-2) to TRBJ1-6; 11 nucleotides match TRBD1. Germline loops: CDR1 LGHDT, CDR2 YNNKEL (reference sequence). The junction had 12 bases not matched to a gene; V was cut back by 4 bases and J by 10 bases. The CDR3 is 17 amino acids. The chain's CDR3 is CASSPAKIGQGASPLHF. The CDR3 coding sequence is TGTGCCAGCAGCCCAGCAAAGATCGGACAGGGGGCCTCACCCCTCCACTTT.

This clone has only one observation. This chain connects TRBV5-1 to TRBJ2-3; a possible D gene is TRBD2 (7 bases). The CDR3 contains 18 residues. V lost 4 bases, J lost 2 bases, and 23 bases lay in between. The germline V gene encodes CDR1 SGHRS and CDR2 YFSETQ. The CDR3 sequence is CASSQWGRGSSDTDTQYF. The CDR3, as DNA: TGCGCCAGCAGCCAGTGGGGGCGGGGGAGCAGCGACACAGATACGCAGTATTTT.

The table lists this clone with a count of one. The chain employs TRBV7-6 and TRBJ1-1; 7 bases agree with TRBD1. CDR1 and CDR2 from the germline V gene are SGHVS and FNYEAQ. The J segment lost 3 bases and the V segment lost 5 bases, leaving 9 bases of the junction unmatched. The CDR3 length is 15 residues. CDR3 coding DNA: TGTGCCAGCAGCCCCTCGACAGGGTTGGACACTGAAGCTTTCTTT. It encodes CASSPSTGLDTEAFF.

This clone was detected a few times. The genes are TRBV11-3 and TRBJ2-1, with a weak D call TRBD2 (6 bases). The germline CDR1 and CDR2 sequences are SGHNT and YENEEA. V dropped 1 base and J dropped 4 bases, with 14 bases sitting between them. The CDR3 is 16 residues long. The CDR3 DNA reads TGTGCCAGCAGCTTAGGACATAGCGGAGCTTACAATGAGCAGTTCTTC. Residues: CASSLGHSGAYNEQFF.

The chain employs TRBV14 and TRBJ2-7; maybe TRBD2 (6 bases). Trimming removed 4 bases at V and 2 bases at J, with 9 bases between. The CDR3 is made up of 13 amino acids. CDR1 is SGHDN, CDR2 FVKESK, per germline. Here the CDR3 DNA reads TGTGCCAGCAGCCCGACTAGAACCTACGAGCAGTACTTC. It codes for CASSPTRTYEQYF.

The rearrangement links TRBV5-1 to TRBJ1-1, with D possibly being TRBD1 (5 bases). The V end lost 4 bases, the J end lost 3 bases, and 13 bases lay between the germline ends. The CDR3 has 14 amino acids. CDR1 SGHRS and CDR2 YFSETQ come from the germline V gene. CDR3 protein: CASSRRGLDTEAFF. DNA of the CDR3: TGCGCCAGCAGCCGGAGGGGACTGGACACTGAAGCTTTCTTT.

The chain employs TRBV19 and TRBJ1-4; D is undetermined. Germline CDR1 and CDR2: LNHDA and SQIVND (reference sequence). CDR3 length equals 15 residues. Trimming left V 6 bases short and J 4 bases short, with 15 bases between. The CDR3 DNA follows: TGTGCCAGTAGCAGACTCCCAGGACTTAATGAAAAACTGTTTTTT. This codes for CASSRLPGLNEKLFF.

The genes are TRBV5-4 and TRBJ1-1; TRBD1 is a possible D gene (5 bases). Trimming removed 5 bases at V and 4 bases at J, with 12 bases between. The CDR3 sequence is 13 residues long. CDR1 is SGHNT and CDR2 is YYREEE in the germline V gene (reference sequence). The CDR3, as DNA: TGTGCCAGCAGACCGGGGGGGGGCACTGAAGCTTTCTTT. As protein: CASRPGGGTEAFF.

The CDR3 nucleotides are TGTGCCACCAGTGATTCGAGGGGACAGGGGCTTTACAATGAGCAGTTCTTC. Encoded protein: CATSDSRGQGLYNEQFF. This chain connects TRBV24-1 to TRBJ2-1, with 10 bases matching TRBD1. From germline, CDR1 is KGHDR and CDR2 SFDVKD. The CDR3 is 17 amino acids. V shed 2 bases, J shed 4 bases, and the junction held 7 bases outside the gene matches.

This clone was seen once. V usage is TRBV23-1 and J usage is TRBJ2-7, with a tentative D call TRBD1 (5 bases). TRBV23-1 is flagged as an ORF with uncertain function. The CDR3 sequence is 16 residues long. V lost 5 bases, J lost 7 bases, and 24 bases lay in between. CDR3 sequence (DNA): TGCGCCAGCAGTTCACTGGACACTGAATCTTTACGGGAGCAGTACTTC. Amino acids: CASSSLDTESLREQYF.

CDR3 protein: CASRPRGTDTQYF. The CDR3 region has the DNA TGTGCCAGCAGACCAAGGGGGACAGATACGCAGTATTTT. This sequence joins TRBV12-3 or TRBV12-4 and TRBJ2-3, with D possibly matching TRBD1 (6 bases). Trimming took 6 bases from V and 3 from J, leaving 10 bases between them. The CDR3 contains 13 residues.

The rearrangement joins TRBV2 to TRBJ2-1, with D possibly being TRBD1 (6 bases). CDR3 length equals 14 residues. V was shortened by 10 bases and J by 6 bases, with 19 bases between the two germline ends. Germline CDR1 is SNHLY and CDR2 is FYNNEI. CDR3 DNA: TGTGCCAACTACCGGGACAATCGGTTCAATGAGCAGTTCTTC. Translating gives CANYRDNRFNEQFF.

The J gene is TRBJ1-5, the V gene TRBV19; no firm D call. Germline V lookup: CDR1 LNHDA, CDR2 SQIVND (reference sequence). This CDR3 is 16 amino acids long. The V end lost 6 bases, the J end lost 6 bases, and 21 bases lay between the germline ends. The CDR3 here is CASSPSGSLDLQPQHF. The CDR3 bases are TGTGCCAGTAGCCCCTCCGGCAGCCTAGATCTTCAGCCCCAGCATTTT.

V gene TRBV5-6 combines with J gene TRBJ1-4, with D uncertain. Germline loops: CDR1 SGHDT, CDR2 YYEEEE. The CDR3 length is 17 residues. Trimming stripped 2 bases from V and 10 bases from J, with 24 bases between. The DNA for the CDR3 is TGTGCCAGCAGCTTAAAAGCCGGACGGGGTCCCGGTGGAAAACTGTTTTTT. Its translation is CASSLKAGRGPGGKLFF.

The V gene is TRBV18, the J gene TRBJ2-7; 8 bases agree with TRBD1. In germline, CDR1 is KGHSH, CDR2 LQKENI. V lost 4 bases and J lost 4; bases outside the gene matches: 6. CDR3 length equals 14 residues. In nucleotides, the CDR3 is TGTGCCAGCTCACGAGACAGGGGTGGGTACGAGCAGTACTTC. Translation gives CASSRDRGGYEQYF. Full variable domain (outside the CDR3, taken from reference TRBV18 and TRBJ2-7): NAGVMQNPRHLVRRRGQEARLRCSPMKGHSHVYWYRQLPEEGLKFMVYLQKENIIDESGMPKERFSAEFPKEGPSILRIQQVVRGDSAAYFCASSRDRGGYEQYFGPGTRLTVT.

The CDR3 DNA sequence: TGTGCCAGTAGTATCGGGACAGGTGACGCTTTCTTT. Translating it yields CASSIGTGDAFF. The rearrangement joins TRBV19 to TRBJ1-1; 8 bases match TRBD1. This CDR3 has 12 amino acids. Germline trimming cut 3 bases from V and 11 bases from J; bases unmatched to any gene: 5. Per germline, CDR1 LNHDA and CDR2 SQIVND (reference sequence).

The rearrangement links TRBV5-8 to TRBJ2-1; 8 bases match TRBD1. The CDR3 consists of 15 residues. CDR1 and CDR2 (germline): SGHTS, YDEGEE. The trim removed 0 bases at V and 7 bases at J, leaving 6 bases unmatched. The DNA of the CDR3 is TGTGCCAGCAGCTTGGCAGGGGGCGATCGGAATGAGCAGTTCTTC. Amino acids: CASSLAGGDRNEQFF. The full variable domain, rest sourced from reference TRBV5-8 and TRBJ2-1, is EAGVTQSPTHLIKTRGQQATLRCSPISGHTSVYWYQQALGLGLQFLLWYDEGEERNRGNFPPRFSGRQFPNYSSELNVNALELEDSALYLCASSLAGGDRNEQFFGPGTRLTVL.

The genes are TRBV19 and TRBJ1-2; D is perhaps TRBD1 (5 bases). The CDR3 loop spans 13 amino acids. Per germline, CDR1 LNHDA and CDR2 SQIVND (reference sequence). V was shortened by 3 bases and J by 8 bases, with 13 bases between the two germline ends. CDR3 sequence reads: CASSIFGRDGYTF. The CDR3 region has the DNA TGTGCCAGTAGTATTTTTGGGAGGGACGGCTACACCTTC.

This chain joins TRBV11-3 and TRBJ2-7, with 7 bases that match TRBD2. Germline CDR1 and CDR2: SGHNT and YENEEA. The trim removed 3 bases at V and 0 bases at J, leaving 11 bases unmatched. CDR3 length: 17 residues. CDR3 protein: CASSFGRERQSSYEQYF. CDR3 in DNA: TGTGCCAGCAGCTTTGGGAGGGAGCGTCAGAGCTCCTACGAGCAGTACTTC.

This clone was detected once. The V call is TRBV19, the J call TRBJ1-1; D uncertain. CDR1 and CDR2 from the germline V gene are LNHDA and SQIVND (reference sequence). This CDR3 has 13 residues. V lost 2 bases and J 6 bases, leaving 10 bases between the germline ends. The chain's CDR3 is CASSIHSEAEAFF. The DNA for the CDR3 is TGTGCCAGTAGTATACACTCCGAGGCTGAAGCTTTCTTT.

This sequence joins TRBV5-1 and TRBJ2-1; TRBD1 agrees at 7 bases. The CDR3 is made up of 13 amino acids. With 4 bases clipped from V and 6 bases from J, the junction kept 4 bases outside the gene matches. Germline V gene data show CDR1 as SGHRS and CDR2 as YFSETQ. The CDR3 here is CASSPGQINEQFF. The CDR3 nucleotides are TGCGCCAGCAGCCCGGGACAGATCAATGAGCAGTTCTTC.

The CDR3 DNA reads TGTGCCAGCAGTGAAGAGGCTAGCGGGGCCTACGAGCAGTACTTC. Translation gives CASSEEASGAYEQYF. This sequence joins TRBV6-1 and TRBJ2-7; 9 bases line up with TRBD2. With V trimmed by 1 base and J by 2 bases, 3 bases remained unmatched. CDR1 and CDR2 (germline): MNHNS, SASEGT. The CDR3 is 15 residues long.

The chain links TRBV9 to TRBJ2-7, with D unresolved. Trimming took off 4 bases at V and 3 bases at J, with 17 bases between the two ends. Germline-derived CDR1 and CDR2 are SGDLS and YYNGEE. The CDR3 extends over 15 amino acids. CDR3 nucleotide sequence: TGTGCCAGCAGCCCCACCCCCTCCCAGAACTACGAGCAGTACTTC. It yields the protein CASSPTPSQNYEQYF.

The V and J genes are TRBV27 and TRBJ1-4; 8 bases map to TRBD1. This CDR3 contains 16 residues. Germline V gene sequence: CDR1 MNHEY, CDR2 SMNVEV (reference sequence). With V trimmed by 5 bases and J by 9 bases, 14 bases remained unmatched. The CDR3 spells CASSPNPTGASKKLFF. The DNA of the CDR3 is TGTGCCAGCAGTCCTAACCCGACAGGGGCCAGTAAAAAACTGTTTTTT.

The J gene is TRBJ1-1, the V gene TRBV28; 9 bases align to TRBD1. The CDR3 covers 16 residues. With 6 bases clipped from V and 1 base from J, the junction kept 9 bases outside the gene matches. CDR1 is MDHEN and CDR2 is SYDVKM in the germline V gene. DNA of the CDR3: TGTGCCAGCAGCCACCTTCCGGGACAGGGGAACACTGAAGCTTTCTTT. It specifies CASSHLPGQGNTEAFF.

This clone has more than one count but fewer than ten. This sequence joins TRBV7-9 and TRBJ1-2, with 9 bases identical to TRBD1. Germline V gene lookup returns CDR1 SEHNR and CDR2 FQNEAQ (reference sequence). After removal of 3 bases from V and 7 bases from J, the junction contained 3 bases not matched to a gene. The CDR3 has 13 residues. CDR3 DNA: TGTGCCAGCAGCTTCGCGGGACAGGGTGGCTACACCTTC. Its translation is CASSFAGQGGYTF.

This clone was counted a single time. The chain combines TRBV19 with TRBJ1-2, with TRBD1 as a possible D gene (6 bases). CDR3 length: 15 residues. V was shortened by 3 bases and J by 7 bases, with 18 bases between the two germline ends. Germline CDR1 reads LNHDA; CDR2 reads SQIVND (reference sequence). The CDR3 DNA reads as TGTGCCAGTAGTATTCTTTACAGGGACCCCCCTGGCTACACCTTC. Protein sequence: CASSILYRDPPGYTF. The complete variable domain, with remaining parts taken from reference TRBV19 and TRBJ1-2, reads DGGITQSPKYLFRKEGQNVTLSCEQNLNHDAMYWYRQDPGQGLRLIYYSQIVNDFQKGDIAEGYSVSREKKESFPLTVTSAQKNPTAFYLCASSILYRDPPGYTFGSGTRLTVV.

The rearrangement joins TRBV5-1 to TRBJ1-5; 8 positions match TRBD1. The CDR3 is made up of 15 amino acids. Trimming at V came to 4 bases and at J to 1 base, leaving 4 bases not matched to a gene. The germline CDR1 and CDR2 sequences are SGHRS and YFSETQ. This CDR3 reads CASSLTGASNQPQHF. The CDR3 DNA is TGCGCCAGCAGCCTGACAGGGGCCAGCAATCAGCCCCAGCATTTT. Full variable domain (rest looked up from reference TRBV5-1 and TRBJ1-5): KAGVTQTPRYLIKTRGQQVTLSCSPISGHRSVSWYQQTPGQGLQFLFEYFSETQRNKGNFPGRFSGRQFSNSRSEMNVSTLELGDSALYLCASSLTGASNQPQHFGDGTRLSIL.

The CDR3 nucleotides read TGTGCCAGCAGCCAGGGAGGGGCCTATGGCTACACCTTC. Translating gives CASSQGGAYGYTF. The V and J genes are TRBV7-9 and TRBJ1-2, with D possibly matching TRBD1 (5 bases). Between the trimmed V and J ends, which lost 5 bases and 4 bases, there was a span of 11 bases. The germline CDR1 and CDR2 sequences are SEHNR and FQNEAQ (reference sequence). The CDR3 is 13 amino acids.

This sequence joins TRBV11-2 and TRBJ1-6; tentatively, D is TRBD1 (6 bases). V was clipped by 6 bases and J by 7 bases, with 13 bases between them. The CDR3 has 14 residues. Looked up from germline, CDR1 is SGHAT and CDR2 is FQNNGV. The CDR3 DNA is TGTGCCAGCAGAAAACCAGGGGACAATTCACCCCTCCACTTT. Encoded protein: CASRKPGDNSPLHF.

V and J are TRBV11-1 and TRBJ1-1; no firm D call. Germline CDR1 reads SGHAT; CDR2 reads FQDESV (reference sequence). The CDR3 extends over 11 amino acids. Trimming took off 6 bases at V and 2 bases at J, with 4 bases between the two ends. Written as DNA, the CDR3 is TGTGCCAGCAGATATAACACTGAAGCTTTCTTT. Translating gives CASRYNTEAFF.